One sample yielded the 27 T cell receptor beta chains listed below, sequenced in a study of post-analysis software for immune sequencing data. Presence of unique molecular identifiers characterized the TCR beta cDNA libraries. TCRdb recomputed calls from the PCR reads with MiXCR, one row per CDR3 protein. Here the sample spans a few hundred thousand distinct CDR3 sequences, around 40% being singletons. Notes on the study in general: Patients carried five TRBV segments more frequently than controls did, and TRBV5-6, TRBV5-1 and TRBV20-1 were among them.

These receptors are not linked to any known antigen. The source material was blood. These receptors came from a girl aged 10 to 17 with multiple sclerosis.

This clonotype turned up a few times. The chain uses TRBV20-1 and TRBJ2-7; D perhaps matches TRBD1 (6 bases). V lost 3 bases and J lost 3, with 12 bases in between. This CDR3 contains 13 residues. CDR1 is DFQATT and CDR2 is SNEGSKA in the germline V gene (reference sequence). This CDR3 reads CSASLQGIYEQYF. The CDR3 DNA sequence: TGCAGTGCTAGCTTACAGGGAATCTACGAGCAGTACTTC.

Only one count was recorded for this clonotype. The V gene is TRBV15, the J gene TRBJ2-5; no firm D call. Matching the DNA end better, TRBJ2-7 makes the J call doubtful. The V gene's germline CDR1 is LNHNV and CDR2 YYDKDF (reference sequence). The CDR3 has 14 amino acids. CDR3 bases: TGTGCCACCAGCCGCCAGATAGGGAACTACGAGCAGTACTTC. This gives the protein CATSRQIGNYEQYF.

The J gene is TRBJ2-3, the V gene TRBV5-6; D unresolved. The CDR3 consists of 13 residues. V lost 2 bases to trimming and J lost 5 bases, with 9 bases between them. Per germline, CDR1 SGHDT and CDR2 YYEEEE. The chain's CDR3 is CASSLTSGDTQYF. The DNA for the CDR3 is TGTGCCAGCAGCTTAACCAGTGGAGATACGCAGTATTTT.

The V and J genes are TRBV15 and TRBJ2-5, with D possibly being TRBD1 or TRBD2 (7 bases each). The ends were cut back, 0 bases at V and 0 bases at J, with 14 bases in the middle. The CDR3 loop spans 17 amino acids. Germline loops: CDR1 LNHNV, CDR2 YYDKDF (reference sequence). CDR3 in amino acids: CATSRDQGGAYQETQYF. CDR3 DNA: TGTGCCACCAGCAGAGATCAGGGGGGGGCGTACCAAGAGACCCAGTACTTC. The full variable domain, in which reference TRBV15 and TRBJ2-5 provide the parts outside the CDR3, is DAMVIQNPRYQVTQFGKPVTLSCSQTLNHNVMYWYQQKSSQAPKLLFHYYDKDFNNEADTPDNFQSRRPNTSFCFLDIRSPGLGDTAMYLCATSRDQGGAYQETQYFGPGTRLLVL.

In this sample, this clonotype turned up once. V gene TRBV7-2 combines with J gene TRBJ2-1, with TRBD2 identical over 11 bases. Germline V gives CDR1 SGHTA, CDR2 FQGNSA. With V trimmed by 1 base and J by 0 bases, 5 bases remained unmatched. The CDR3 runs to 18 residues. The CDR3 is CASSLVPSGRSSYNEQFF. The CDR3, as DNA: TGTGCCAGCAGCTTAGTTCCTAGCGGGAGGAGCTCCTACAATGAGCAGTTCTTC. Complete variable domain (other parts from reference TRBV7-2 and TRBJ2-1): GAGVSQSPSNKVTEKGKDVELRCDPISGHTALYWYRQSLGQGLEFLIYFQGNSAPDKSGLPSDRFSAERTGGSVSTLTIQRTQQEDSAVYLCASSLVPSGRSSYNEQFFGPGTRLTVL.

J is TRBJ1-5 and V is TRBV2, with D hard to call. This CDR3 comprises 14 residues. V lost 2 bases and J 0 bases, leaving 5 bases between the germline ends. CDR1 is SNHLY and CDR2 is FYNNEI in the germline V gene. This chain's CDR3 is CASSELSSNQPQHF. Written as DNA, the CDR3 is TGTGCCAGCAGTGAACTCAGTAGCAATCAGCCCCAGCATTTT.

This clonotype was counted a few times. One base away lies a much larger clone, so this may be a sequencing read error. The chain employs TRBV5-5 and TRBJ2-3; 12 bases line up with TRBD2. V gave up 3 bases and J gave up 2 bases; unmatched junction bases: 1. The CDR3 has 15 residues. CDR1 and CDR2 (germline): SGHKS, YYEKEE (reference sequence). The CDR3 DNA follows: TGTGCCAGCAGCTGGACTAGCGGGACCACAGATACGCAGTATTTT. Translated, it gives CASSWTSGTTDTQYF.

The CDR3 nucleotides are TGCGCCAGCAAAGGACAGGGGGACTTGAATAATGAGCAGTTCTTC. It specifies CASKGQGDLNNEQFF. The chain uses TRBV5-1 and TRBJ2-1; TRBD1 agrees at 10 bases. V shed 6 bases, J shed 7 bases, and the junction held 10 bases outside the gene matches. The CDR3 runs 15 residues. In germline, CDR1 is SGHRS, CDR2 YFSETQ.

The CDR3 DNA is TGCGCCAGCAGCCAAGAAGGAGGGGCCATCAAAGGAACAGATACGCAGTATTTT. It yields the protein CASSQEGGAIKGTDTQYF. The chain links TRBV4-3 to TRBJ2-3, with a possible D match to TRBD2 (6 bases). CDR3 length: 18 residues. The germline V and J ends were trimmed by 0 bases and 3 bases, with 19 bases remaining between them. Germline loops: CDR1 LGHNA, CDR2 YSLEER.

This clonotype has only a few counts. V and J are TRBV9 and TRBJ2-7; TRBD1 matches 8 bases. J lost 4 bases, V lost 0 bases, and 6 bases had no gene match. Looked up from germline, CDR1 is SGDLS and CDR2 is YYNGEE. The length of the CDR3 is 15 residues. DNA for the CDR3: TGTGCCAGCAGCGTAGCGGCAACAGGGGGGTACGAGCAGTACTTC. It codes for CASSVAATGGYEQYF.

This clonotype has just one count. The gene calls are TRBV7-9 and TRBJ2-1; a possible D gene is TRBD2 (6 bases). Germline V CDR1 and CDR2: SEHNR, FQNEAQ (reference sequence). Trimming shortened V by 7 bases and J by 2 bases, and 24 bases separated the two germline ends. The CDR3 runs 18 residues. CDR3 residues: CASIILKGGGITYNEQFF. CDR3 in DNA: TGTGCCAGCATCATACTAAAAGGTGGCGGGATAACCTACAATGAGCAGTTCTTC.

The chain has TRBV3-1 and TRBJ2-3, with D perhaps matching TRBD1 (6 bases). Germline V lookup: CDR1 LGHDT, CDR2 YNNKEL (reference sequence). V shed 4 bases and J shed 9 bases, with 20 bases lying between them. The CDR3 consists of 15 residues. CDR3 region: CASSPGTITPRTQYF. For the CDR3, the DNA is TGTGCCAGCAGCCCCGGGACAATCACACCGAGGACGCAGTATTTT.

The chain combines TRBV7-2 with TRBJ2-3; weak D call: TRBD2 (5 bases). Germline-derived CDR1 and CDR2 are SGHTA and FQGNSA. CDR3 size: 13 residues. V lost 5 bases and J 2 bases, leaving 8 bases between the germline ends. This CDR3 reads CASSERSTDTQYF. The DNA for the CDR3 is TGTGCCAGCAGCGAGCGGTCCACAGATACGCAGTATTTT. The complete variable domain, with remaining parts taken from reference TRBV7-2 and TRBJ2-3, reads GAGVSQSPSNKVTEKGKDVELRCDPISGHTALYWYRQSLGQGLEFLIYFQGNSAPDKSGLPSDRFSAERTGGSVSTLTIQRTQQEDSAVYLCASSERSTDTQYFGPGTRLTVL.

V usage is TRBV20-1 and J usage is TRBJ2-1, with TRBD2 matching 9 bases. J lost 2 bases, V lost 6 bases, and 20 bases had no gene match. This CDR3 is 19 amino acids long. CDR1 DFQATT and CDR2 SNEGSKA come from the germline V gene (reference sequence). The DNA for the CDR3 is TGCAGTGCCCAAAAGACTAGCGGCCCCGGCGGCTCTACCTACAATGAGCAGTTCTTC. Encoded protein: CSAQKTSGPGGSTYNEQFF.

The J gene is TRBJ2-5, the V gene TRBV29-1; TRBD1 matches at 8 bases. After removal of 6 bases from V and 5 bases from J, the junction contained 11 bases not matched to a gene. Per germline, CDR1 SQVTM and CDR2 ANQGSEA. This CDR3 spans 14 amino acids. This CDR3 reads CSVDRTGPGETQYF. DNA for the CDR3: TGCAGCGTGGACCGGACAGGGCCGGGGGAGACCCAGTACTTC.

V is TRBV9 and J is TRBJ2-7, with a possible D match to TRBD2 (5 bases). The closer fit of TRBJ2-5 to the DNA end suggests the J call may be wrong. The CDR3 is 15 residues long. Germline V CDR1 and CDR2: SGDLS, YYNGEE. CDR3 coding DNA: TGTGCCAGCAGCGTAGGAGGGAGCAGGACGGGGACCCAGTACTTC. It encodes CASSVGGSRTGTQYF.

The genes are TRBV28 and TRBJ2-1; D not certain. The germline CDR1 and CDR2 sequences are MDHEN and SYDVKM. The CDR3 has 10 residues. Trimming took 5 bases from V and 9 from J, leaving 5 bases between them. CDR3 region: CASSMIEQFF. The CDR3 bases are TGTGCCAGCAGTATGATTGAGCAGTTCTTC.

Worth noting for this clonotype: The junction does not match germline at one end; this may be a read error. The CDR3 here is CASSFSTDSQYF. The CDR3, as DNA: TGTGCCAGCAGTTTCTCCACAGATTCGCAGTATTTT. The V gene is TRBV28, the J gene TRBJ2-3; no definite D call. The CDR3 totals 12 residues. Per the germline V gene, CDR1 is MDHEN and CDR2 is SYDVKM.

The J gene is TRBJ2-5, the V gene TRBV5-1, with D perhaps matching TRBD1 or TRBD2 (5 bases each). This CDR3 region has 16 residues. Per the germline V gene, CDR1 is SGHRS and CDR2 is YFSETQ. V was clipped by 4 bases and J by 5 bases, with 21 bases between them. This chain's CDR3 is CASSTLPGPGSETQYF. The CDR3 DNA sequence: TGCGCCAGCAGCACACTTCCGGGGCCGGGGTCGGAGACCCAGTACTTC. Full variable domain (rest looked up from reference TRBV5-1 and TRBJ2-5): KAGVTQTPRYLIKTRGQQVTLSCSPISGHRSVSWYQQTPGQGLQFLFEYFSETQRNKGNFPGRFSGRQFSNSRSEMNVSTLELGDSALYLCASSTLPGPGSETQYFGPGTRLLVL.

This clonotype was counted between two and nine times. The chain combines TRBV7-2 with TRBJ2-5, with D possibly called TRBD1 or TRBD2 (5 bases each). This CDR3 has 15 residues. Trimming left V 5 bases short and J 5 bases short, with 18 bases between. Germline V gene sequence: CDR1 SGHTA, CDR2 FQGNSA. The CDR3 coding sequence is TGTGCCAGCAGCACATCAGGGACGAGGATGGAGACCCAGTACTTC. The encoded protein is CASSTSGTRMETQYF.

This clonotype appeared a few times. This chain connects TRBV5-1 to TRBJ2-5, with 10 positions matching TRBD2. CDR3 length equals 16 residues. CDR1 is SGHRS, CDR2 YFSETQ, per germline. The V and J ends lost 4 bases and 4 bases, in that order; junction bases with no gene match: 10. CDR3 in DNA: TGCGCCAGCAGCCAGCTACTAGCGGGACGATCAGAGACCCAGTACTTC. Translating gives CASSQLLAGRSETQYF.

The chain has TRBV6-5 and TRBJ2-7; no firm D call. This CDR3 has 14 amino acids. The V gene lost 0 bases and the J gene lost 1 base, with 7 bases spanning the gap. Germline V gene sequence: CDR1 MNHEY, CDR2 SVGAGI. The CDR3 DNA follows: TGTGCCAGCAGTTACTCGCCTGATTCCTACGAGCAGTACTTC. This codes for CASSYSPDSYEQYF.

This clonotype was counted between two and nine times. The rearrangement uses TRBV7-3 and TRBJ2-2; D call uncertain. Per germline, CDR1 SGHTA and CDR2 FQGTGA. Trimming cost V 3 bases and J 1 base, with 6 bases left between them. The CDR3 is made up of 14 amino acids. The chain's CDR3 is CASSFYGNTGELFF. The CDR3 region has the DNA TGTGCCAGCAGCTTTTACGGGAACACCGGGGAGCTGTTTTTT.

This clonotype was counted only a few times. This chain uses TRBV12-3 or TRBV12-4 with TRBJ2-1; 11 nucleotides align to TRBD2. V trimming: 1 base; J trimming: 11 bases; junction bases outside the gene matches: 4. This CDR3 has 14 residues. The CDR3 DNA follows: TGTGCCAGCAGTTTAGGCGGGACTAGCGGAAAGCAGTTCTTC. Translation: CASSLGGTSGKQFF.

This clonotype was counted a few times. This chain joins TRBV11-2 and TRBJ2-3, with D perhaps matching TRBD1 (6 bases). The CDR3 is 13 residues long. Germline V gene lookup returns CDR1 SGHAT and CDR2 FQNNGV. V lost 5 bases, J lost 10 bases, and 16 bases lay in between. The CDR3 DNA reads as TGTGCCAGCAGCATCTACAGGGAAGGGGCGCAGTATTTT. It specifies CASSIYREGAQYF.

The chain couples TRBV28 to TRBJ2-3, with 14 nucleotides matching TRBD2. The V and J ends lost 5 bases and 1 base, in that order; junction bases with no gene match: 8. The germline V gene has CDR1 MDHEN and CDR2 SYDVKM. The length of the CDR3 is 18 residues. The chain's CDR3 is CASSPGLAGEFGTDTQYF. In DNA form, the CDR3 reads TGTGCCAGCAGTCCGGGACTAGCGGGAGAGTTCGGCACAGATACGCAGTATTTT.

The rearrangement links TRBV12-3 or TRBV12-4 to TRBJ2-5; TRBD2 matches at 10 bases. Losses at the gene ends were 3 bases for V and 5 bases for J; bases not matched to a gene: 9. The CDR3 has 16 amino acids. CDR3 nucleotides: TGTGCCAGCAGTTTGACTAGCGGGCTTCAAGGGGAGACCCAGTACTTC. The encoded protein is CASSLTSGLQGETQYF.